This T cell receptor beta chain was identified in a study of blood T cells in healthy people across ages. Together with a sample-barcoded 5' primer, a J-beta primer mix was included in a second PCR lasting roughly 6 to 12 cycles. One entry per CDR3 protein results from TCRdb running MiXCR on the 5' RACE reads. Of about 930,000 distinct CDR3 sequences listed, just under 30% were seen once; the top ten hold 10%. There are a few counts of this clonotype. The length of the CDR3 is 15 residues. The V and J ends lost 4 bases and 7 bases, in that order; junction bases with no gene match: 7. CDR1 SGHTA and CDR2 FQGNSA come from the germline V gene. The data also belong to a second study, concerning T cells of mothers and their children.

Sequencing input: blood. The gene calls are TRBV7-2 and TRBJ1-2; 12 bases agree with TRBD1. The clonotype was recovered from a woman aged 40 to 55 in good health. The CDR3 coding sequence is TGTGCCAGCAGCTGGGGGGACAGGGGGCAGGGTGGCTACACCTTC. Its translation is CASSWGDRGQGGYTF.